This paragraph covers one T cell receptor (beta chain) sequence. The antigen remains unidentified. These data originate in a study of T cell clonotyping in hematopoietic cell transplantation. Here immunoSEQ multiplex PCR was the method, and the copy in TCRdb shows in-frame clones only, minus some. Here the sample spans about 36,000 clones, over 75% being singletons. Study results and caveats: Few recipient clonotypes overlapped donors; over 95% were de novo at given depth.

The CDR3 totals 16 residues. The V gene's germline CDR1 is LNHDA and CDR2 SQIVND (reference sequence). Trimming cost V 0 bases and J 0 bases, with 12 bases left between them. The sequenced sample was peripheral blood mononuclear cells. The TCR comes from a woman aged 40 to 50 in good health. Some clones in this sample may be carry-over from other donors' samples. J is TRBJ2-7 and V is TRBV19; no firm D call. The CDR3 DNA is TGTGCCAGTAGTATAGATGCCAGCGCTGGCTCCTACGAGCAGTACTTC. Its translation: CASSIDASAGSYEQYF.